This TCR beta chain was sequenced during a study of shared clonotypes between healthy human individuals (dated by TCRdb to 2020 to 2022). Turning to the overall study: Two women and a few men aged 18 to 49 years were included in the cohort. For each donor, CD4 naive and CD4 memory were each given three plates, CD8 naive was given two plates, and CD8 memory was given one plate. The study deeply sequenced blood TCR repertoires of about five healthy adults to estimate repertoire size and the extent of clonotype sharing between individuals. To increase sequencing depth and limit assay-specific biases, TCR repertoire library preparation and sequencing were carried out by different laboratories using diverse techniques. Per donor, leukapheresis produced somewhere between about 0.94 and 9.5 billion PBMCs.

TCR CDR3 regions were amplified from genomic DNA by multiplex PCR using the deep immunoSEQ assay. Extracted genomic DNA from each cell subset was spread evenly across all wells of several immunoSEQ 96-well plates, with each plate serving as a replicate. Each replicate PCR for sorted subsets received about 210 ng genomic DNA, equal to about 30,000 T cell genomes. The purified libraries were quantified using a Qubit 3.0 fluorometer, sized with a Bioanalyzer 2100, and then quantified again using the KAPA Library Quantification kit. A separate single-read 150-cycle Illumina NextSeq 550 flow cell was used to sequence each immunoSEQ 96-well plate. The authors' analysis ran thus. Because only junctional sequences without quality scores were contained in the immunoSEQ output, filtering matching that applied to full-length reads could not be performed. To assign V/J genes and CDR3, sequences were annotated using PyIR, a Python wrapper for IgBLAST v1.9, with IMGT germline references. Reads were filtered out if the reads had weak V/J assignments (E-value above 1e-6), no CDR3, stop codons, out-of-frame junctions, or ambiguous translated residues. V3J clonotypes were defined by identical inferred V gene, J gene, and CDR3 amino acid sequence. The percentage overlap between two repertoires was calculated by dividing the number of shared unique clonotypes by the size of the smaller repertoire. Richness of each repertoire was evaluated using RTK rarefaction, the Chao1 estimator, and Recon v2.1 estimates of unobserved clonotypes. Generation probabilities for all TCRbeta clonotypes obtained by the gDNA method from a handful of donors were computed using OLGA. TCRdb took this table from immuneACCESS and kept in-frame rearrangements with V and J called. Such tables lack part of the clones; where checked against another copy, unresolved V genes explain under half of the gap, and the rest is unexplained. V and J calls and clone size are as listed in that table; D and trimming were resolved from the DNA. The sample records about 2.1 million clones, around 93% of which are singletons. The top ten clonotypes cover under 2% of the sample.

What the authors observed across the whole study: Estimated clonotype richness was generally larger for naive than for memory subsets. Because the study included only a small number of donors, the genetic and exposure-history diversity represented was limited. Compared with non-shared clonotypes, the clonotypes found in all four sorted-subset donors had higher generation probabilities. About 4.5% of naive CD4, roughly 3.6% of naive CD8, roughly 2.4% of memory CD4, and around 0.42% of memory CD8 clonotypes were shared across several donors. Rarefaction of sorted-subset datasets indicated incomplete sequencing despite the large sequencing depth. Based on pairwise subsampling, the degree of clonotype sharing among donors was expected to be affected by sequencing depth. Sampling was restricted to blood, and TCR repertoires in tissue are likely to differ from TCR repertoires in blood.

CD8 naive samples consisted of CD45RO-negative cells that were positively selected for CCR7, yielding a CD45RA+CCR7+ population without TemRA cells. The donors were healthy, HIV-negative adults who had no recently reported acute infections or vaccinations. All donors were Caucasian adults living in Nashville, Tennessee, USA. Blood was obtained by leukapheresis, after which PBMCs were separated by Ficoll-Histopaque density gradient centrifugation and cryopreserved in liquid nitrogen vapor phase. Purity and quantity of every magnetically sorted T cell population were checked by analytical flow cytometry. From each sorted fraction, genomic DNA was isolated and quantified by UV absorbance on a Nanodrop 2000c. Deletion took 1 base off V and 15 bases off J, with a span of 16 bases between the germline ends. The CDR3 has 13 amino acids, counting the end cysteine and phenylalanine. Just CDR3 DNA is preserved here, 39 bases in frame from base 1. According to the germline V gene, CDR1 reads MGHRA and CDR2 reads YSYEKL.

With respect to this clone: Its antigen remains undetermined. Base qualities were left out, and no much larger clone turns up one base away.

Sequenced: naive CD8+ T cells from PBMCs. The sample's cell subset or site label is to be understood as: CD45RA+CCR7+. The rearranged chain carries TRBV4-1 and TRBJ2-4; a tentative D match to TRBD2 spans 5 bases. The source is a man between 18 and 29 years old in good health. Some clones in this sample may be carry-over from other donors' samples. For the CDR3, the sequence is CASSQVPAAMVYF. The nucleotide sequence is TGCGCCAGCAGCCAAGTGCCAGCGGCTATGGTGTACTTC.